Listed here are 7 T cell receptor beta chains from one sample, sequenced in a study of cytomegalovirus exposure and HLA in healthy donors. PCR amplification relied on 60 Vbeta primers (plus 13 Jbeta primers). Produced via immunoSEQ multiplex PCR; TCRdb's table is partial and in-frame only. The sample yields about 120,000 clones, around 81% seen once. Sequencing used PBMCs. Receptor source: a young woman in good health and CMV-seronegative.

The gene calls are TRBV11-2 and TRBJ2-1; the match to TRBD2 covers 8 bases. The V and J ends lost 2 bases and 13 bases, in that order; junction bases with no gene match: 7. Germline loops: CDR1 SGHAT, CDR2 FQNNGV. This CDR3 has 13 residues. This CDR3 is CASSLRGTSPQFF. The CDR3 DNA sequence: TGTGCCAGCAGCTTACGGGGGACTAGTCCCCAGTTCTTC. Using reference TRBV11-2 and TRBJ2-1 for the parts outside the CDR3, the full variable domain is EAGVAQSPRYKIIEKRQSVAFWCNPISGHATLYWYQQILGQGPKLLIQFQNNGVVDDSQLPKDRFSAERLKGVDSTLKIQPAKLEDSAVYLCASSLRGTSPQFFGPGTRLTVL.

This clone was seen more than once but under ten times. This CDR3 is CSAPRESEAFF. For the CDR3, the DNA is TGCAGTGCCCCCAGGGAATCCGAAGCTTTCTTT. J is TRBJ1-1 and V is TRBV20-1; D is perhaps TRBD1 (5 bases). This CDR3 comprises 11 residues. V was pared by 6 bases and J by 8 bases, with 13 bases between. Per the germline V gene, CDR1 is DFQATT and CDR2 is SNEGSKA (reference sequence).

This clone has only a few counts. The J gene is TRBJ2-7, the V gene TRBV19, with 9 bases matching TRBD1. This CDR3 has 14 residues. Trimming removed 5 bases from V and 3 bases from J; junction bases left unmatched: 5. Germline V gene sequence: CDR1 LNHDA, CDR2 SQIVND (reference sequence). The CDR3 nucleotides are TGTGCCAGTAGTGGCCGGGACAGGGTCTACGAGCAGTACTTC. It codes for CASSGRDRVYEQYF.

The CDR3 DNA reads as TGTGCCAGCAGAACAGGGGGCCTGCCTAACTATGGCTACACCTTC. Its translation: CASRTGGLPNYGYTF. The chain has TRBV28 and TRBJ1-2; 9 bases align to TRBD1. The CDR3 sequence is 15 residues long. Trimming at V came to 6 bases and at J to 0 bases, leaving 5 bases not matched to a gene. Germline V lookup: CDR1 MDHEN, CDR2 SYDVKM.

This clone is a singleton in its sample. V usage is TRBV18 and J usage is TRBJ2-7, with D possibly TRBD2 on 6 matching bases. Germline assignment: CDR1 KGHSH and CDR2 LQKENI. The CDR3 extends over 15 amino acids. V lost 1 base, J lost 6 bases, and 16 bases lay in between. CDR3 region: CASSPQAGRNGEQYF. The CDR3 coding sequence is TGTGCCAGCTCACCACAGGCGGGAAGGAACGGCGAGCAGTACTTC.

The CDR3 DNA is TGCGCCAGCAGCCCCAAGACAGGGGGGGGACTAGCGGGACAGAACTCCTACAATGAGCAGTTCTTC. Protein product: CASSPKTGGGLAGQNSYNEQFF. The V and J genes are TRBV5-1 and TRBJ2-1; 13 bases line up with TRBD2. The germline V gene encodes CDR1 SGHRS and CDR2 YFSETQ. The CDR3 loop spans 22 amino acids. Losses at the gene ends were 4 bases for V and 0 bases for J; bases not matched to a gene: 19.

The chain couples TRBV7-2 to TRBJ2-1, with a tentative D call TRBD2 (6 bases). This CDR3 spans 15 amino acids. Trimming shortened V by 5 bases and J by 7 bases, and 18 bases separated the two germline ends. The germline V gene has CDR1 SGHTA and CDR2 FQGNSA. The CDR3 reads CASSPSSMAGNEQFF. The CDR3 region has the DNA TGTGCCAGCAGCCCTAGCTCCATGGCGGGGAATGAGCAGTTCTTC.